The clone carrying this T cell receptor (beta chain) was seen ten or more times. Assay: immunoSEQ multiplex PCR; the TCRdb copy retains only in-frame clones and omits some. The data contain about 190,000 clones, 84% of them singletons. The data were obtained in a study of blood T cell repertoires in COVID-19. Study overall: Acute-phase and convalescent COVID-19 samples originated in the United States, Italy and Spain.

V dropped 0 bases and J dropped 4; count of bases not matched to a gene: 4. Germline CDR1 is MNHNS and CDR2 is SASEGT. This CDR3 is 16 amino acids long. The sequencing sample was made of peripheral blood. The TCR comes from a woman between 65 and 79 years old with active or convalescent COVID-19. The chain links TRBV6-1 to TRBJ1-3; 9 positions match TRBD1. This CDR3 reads CASSEAWTGEGNTIYF. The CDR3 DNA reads TGTGCCAGCAGTGAAGCCTGGACAGGGGAAGGAAACACCATATATTTT.